The T cell receptor beta chain under discussion was sequenced for a study of T cell responses to AZD1222 COVID-19 vaccine. Study results and caveats: After the peak T cell response, and only then, were repertoires sampled.

Libraries were prepared by immunoSEQ multiplex PCR; TCRdb keeps only in-frame clonotypes and omits some of them. This table holds about 48,000 clones, about 91% found once. As regards this clone: As yet, its antigen is unknown.

V lost 0 bases to trimming and J lost 3 bases, with 6 bases between them. The CDR3 sequence is 15 residues long. Germline CDR1 is MNHEY and CDR2 is SVGAGI. The TCR comes from an adult who received the AZD1222 COVID-19 vaccine. The sequences come from peripheral blood, collected 28 days after the second AZD1222 dose. This chain links TRBV6-5 with TRBJ1-6; possible D gene TRBD1, 6 bases. In DNA form, the CDR3 reads TGTGCCAGCAGTTACTCGACAGGCTATAATTCACCCCTCCACTTT. Translation gives CASSYSTGYNSPLHF.